This T cell receptor beta chain comes out of a study of OX40 agonist ivuxolimab in advanced cancers. The CDR3 sequence is 14 residues long. Trimming took 4 bases from V and 6 from J; bases not matched to a gene: 6. From germline, CDR1 is SGDLS and CDR2 YYNGEE. Clones were sequenced by immunoSEQ multiplex PCR, and TCRdb holds only the in-frame ones, with some missing. The sample consists of some 87,000 clones, 90% of them appearing once. The sequence derives from an adult with an advanced solid tumor such as melanoma, head and neck, liver or kidney cancer. The rearrangement links TRBV9 to TRBJ1-1, with 10 positions matching TRBD1. The sequences come from CD4+ or CD8+ T cells sorted from blood, collected in a trial of the OX40 agonist ivuxolimab. This chain's CDR3 is CASSPRTGGAEAFF. DNA for the CDR3: TGTGCCAGCAGCCCCCGGACAGGGGGAGCTGAAGCTTTCTTT.